This paragraph covers one T cell receptor (beta chain) sequence. Methods used by the authors: Estimates of nucleated cell counts were drawn from the amplification of reference gene primers. Measured with immunoSEQ multiplex PCR; TCRdb has only the in-frame clones, and not every one. That table gives V, J and clone size, and the DNA gave D and trimming. The top ten clones hold around 20% of a sample with some 67,000 clones, around 88% of them seen once. The entry originates in a study of blood T cell repertoires in COVID-19. Across the whole study: COVID-19 samples from acute and convalescent phases originated in the United States, Italy and Spain. Sources were T cells, B-cell-depleted T cells, or PBMCs; the material itself was cDNA or gDNA.

Germline V CDR1 and CDR2: MNHNS, SASEGT. Trimming took 2 bases from V and 2 from J, leaving 11 bases between them. The length of the CDR3 is 15 residues. What was sequenced was peripheral blood. This sequence originates from a woman aged 80 or older with acute or convalescent COVID-19. V usage is TRBV6-1 and J usage is TRBJ2-3, with D perhaps matching TRBD2 (6 bases). Written as DNA, the CDR3 is TGTGCCAGCAGTGAACTTCAGGACTACACAGATACGCAGTATTTT. The encoded protein is CASSELQDYTDTQYF.